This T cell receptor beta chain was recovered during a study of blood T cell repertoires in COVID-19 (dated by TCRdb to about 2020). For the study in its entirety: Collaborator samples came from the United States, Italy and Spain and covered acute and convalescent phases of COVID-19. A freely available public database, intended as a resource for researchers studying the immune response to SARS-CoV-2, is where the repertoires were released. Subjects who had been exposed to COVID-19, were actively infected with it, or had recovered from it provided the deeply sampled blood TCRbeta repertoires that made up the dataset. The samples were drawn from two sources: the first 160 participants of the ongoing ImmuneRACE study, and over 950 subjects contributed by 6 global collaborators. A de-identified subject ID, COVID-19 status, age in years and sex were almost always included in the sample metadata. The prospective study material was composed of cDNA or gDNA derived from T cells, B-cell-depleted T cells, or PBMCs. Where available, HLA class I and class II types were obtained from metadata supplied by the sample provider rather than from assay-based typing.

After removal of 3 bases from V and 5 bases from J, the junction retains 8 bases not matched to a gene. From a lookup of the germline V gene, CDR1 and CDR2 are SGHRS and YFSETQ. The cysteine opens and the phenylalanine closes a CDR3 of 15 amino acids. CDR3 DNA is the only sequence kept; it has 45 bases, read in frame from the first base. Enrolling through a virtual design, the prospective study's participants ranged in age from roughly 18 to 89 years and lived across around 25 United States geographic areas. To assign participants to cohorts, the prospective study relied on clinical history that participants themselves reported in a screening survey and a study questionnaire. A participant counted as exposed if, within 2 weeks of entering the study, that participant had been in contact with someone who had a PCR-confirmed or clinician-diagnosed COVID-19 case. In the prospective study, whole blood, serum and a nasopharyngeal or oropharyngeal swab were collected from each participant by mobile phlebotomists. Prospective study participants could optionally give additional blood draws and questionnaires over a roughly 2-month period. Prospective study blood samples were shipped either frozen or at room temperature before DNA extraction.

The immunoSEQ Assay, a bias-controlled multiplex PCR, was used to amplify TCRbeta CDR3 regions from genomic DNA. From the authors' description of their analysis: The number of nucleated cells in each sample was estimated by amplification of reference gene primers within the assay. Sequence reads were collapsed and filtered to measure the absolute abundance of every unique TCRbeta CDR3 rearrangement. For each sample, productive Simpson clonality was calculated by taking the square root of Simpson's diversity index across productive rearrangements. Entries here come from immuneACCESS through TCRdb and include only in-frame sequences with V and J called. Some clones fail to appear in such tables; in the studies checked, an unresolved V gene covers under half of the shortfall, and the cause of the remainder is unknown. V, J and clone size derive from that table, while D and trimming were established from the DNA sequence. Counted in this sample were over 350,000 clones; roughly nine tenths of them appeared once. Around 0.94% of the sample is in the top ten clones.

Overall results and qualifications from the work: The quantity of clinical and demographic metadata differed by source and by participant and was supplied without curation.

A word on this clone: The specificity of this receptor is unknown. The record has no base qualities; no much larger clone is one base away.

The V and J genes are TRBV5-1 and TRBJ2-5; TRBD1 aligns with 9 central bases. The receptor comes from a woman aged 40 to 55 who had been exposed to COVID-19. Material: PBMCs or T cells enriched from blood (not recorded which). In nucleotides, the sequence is TGCGCCAGCAGCTCTTCGGGACAGGGAGGGGAGACCCAGTACTTC. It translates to CASSSSGQGGETQYF.